This TCR beta chain was documented in a study of blood T cell dynamics during melanoma immunotherapy. Study-wide context: Patients with metastatic melanoma got pembrolizumab or nivolumab-ipilimumab as first-line care. Study-wide results and limits: Clones driving repertoire changes may be melanoma-specific or general immune activation.

V gave up 1 base and J gave up 6 bases, with 20 bases separating them. The CDR3 has 16 amino acids. Germline V gene data show CDR1 as SGHRS and CDR2 as YFSETQ. Concerning this clone itself: As yet, its antigen is unknown.

A fixed DNA input of around 0.35 ug was used per bulk PBMC sample. Assay used: immunoSEQ multiplex PCR; TCRdb lists only in-frame clones, some missing. The sample has about 13,000 clones; 89% are singletons. Time point here: pre-treatment baseline. The V gene is TRBV5-1, the J gene TRBJ2-7; D is uncertain. The receptor's source is a human donor with melanoma. This material consisted of blood, taken from a patient treated with checkpoint blockade. This chain's CDR3 is CASSLNGPQKVSEQYF. The CDR3 bases are TGCGCCAGCAGCTTGAATGGTCCTCAGAAGGTCAGCGAGCAGTACTTC.